The 32 T cell receptor beta chains below come from one sample, sequenced in a study of technical replicates of blood from a few donors. Method: immunoSEQ multiplex PCR; TCRdb's copy keeps in-frame clones and lacks some. The sample shows around 76,000 clones, over 95% of them seen only once. Source material: T cells isolated from PBMCs. The receptors stem from a human donor in good health.

V is TRBV5-1 and J is TRBJ2-2, with 13 positions matching TRBD2. Germline V gene lookup returns CDR1 SGHRS and CDR2 YFSETQ. Unmatched junction bases numbered 14, after V lost 5 bases and J lost 1 base. The CDR3 sequence is 20 residues long. The CDR3 nucleotides read TGCGCCAGCAGTATCAACTCCGGGACTAGCGGGATCGGGAACACCGGGGAGCTGTTTTTT. Residues: CASSINSGTSGIGNTGELFF.

V usage is TRBV7-9 and J usage is TRBJ1-1; weak D call: TRBD1 (6 bases). CDR1 is SEHNR and CDR2 is FQNEAQ in the germline V gene (reference sequence). The CDR3 contains 14 residues. Trimming took off 7 bases at V and 7 bases at J, with 19 bases between the two ends. The CDR3 reads CASTKGGGLNEAFF. CDR3 nucleotide sequence: TGTGCCAGCACCAAAGGGGGGGGGCTAAATGAAGCTTTCTTT.

V and J are TRBV11-1 and TRBJ2-1; tentatively, D is TRBD1 (6 bases). Germline V lookup: CDR1 SGHAT, CDR2 FQDESV (reference sequence). Trimming took off 4 bases at V and 2 bases at J, with 15 bases between the two ends. This CDR3 comprises 16 residues. The DNA for the CDR3 is TGTGCCAGCAGCTCCTTAGAGGGGGTGACCTACAATGAGCAGTTCTTC. Translation: CASSSLEGVTYNEQFF.

J is TRBJ1-2 and V is TRBV2; D is undetermined. The V gene lost 6 bases and the J gene lost 4 bases, with 6 bases spanning the gap. The CDR3 is 11 amino acids. Germline assignment: CDR1 SNHLY and CDR2 FYNNEI. CDR3 sequence reads: CASRYSYGYTF. The CDR3 DNA follows: TGTGCCAGCAGATACTCCTATGGCTACACCTTC.

This rearrangement joins TRBV7-2 to TRBJ2-7; weak D call: TRBD1 (5 bases). V was shortened by 6 bases and J by 4 bases, with 10 bases between the two germline ends. This CDR3 has 12 amino acids. CDR1 is SGHTA, CDR2 FQGNSA, per germline. This CDR3 reads CASRGPGYEQYF. The CDR3, as DNA: TGTGCCAGCAGGGGGCCAGGGTACGAGCAGTACTTC. The entire variable domain, with the rest obtained from reference TRBV7-2 and TRBJ2-7, is as follows: GAGVSQSPSNKVTEKGKDVELRCDPISGHTALYWYRQSLGQGLEFLIYFQGNSAPDKSGLPSDRFSAERTGGSVSTLTIQRTQQEDSAVYLCASRGPGYEQYFGPGTRLTVT.

This clone was seen a single time. This chain connects TRBV27 to TRBJ1-1; 8 positions match TRBD1. CDR3 length: 13 residues. V lost 2 bases to trimming and J lost 7 bases; unmatched junction nucleotides: 3. Germline V CDR1 and CDR2: MNHEY, SMNVEV (reference sequence). CDR3 coding DNA: TGTGCCAGCAGTTTAAACAGGGGGGTTGAAGCTTTCTTT. This codes for CASSLNRGVEAFF.

The chain employs TRBV6-5 and TRBJ2-7, with a weak D call TRBD1 (6 bases). The CDR3 runs 13 residues. V shed 6 bases and J shed 1 base, with 10 bases lying between them. Germline values: CDR1 MNHEY, CDR2 SVGAGI. CDR3 coding DNA: TGTGCCAGCAGCTTAGGACAGTCCTACGAGCAGTACTTC. Residues: CASSLGQSYEQYF.

This clone came up once. The rearrangement links TRBV11-3 to TRBJ2-2; 8 bases agree with TRBD2. With 5 bases clipped from V and 5 bases from J, the junction kept 7 bases outside the gene matches. This CDR3 region has 15 residues. Looked up from germline, CDR1 is SGHNT and CDR2 is YENEEA. The CDR3 loop is CASSGAGALTGELFF. The DNA of the CDR3 is TGTGCCAGCAGCGGAGCGGGAGCCTTGACCGGGGAGCTGTTTTTT.

The chain has TRBV28 and TRBJ2-1; the D is unclear. Germline CDR1 is MDHEN and CDR2 is SYDVKM. Trimming took 3 bases from V and 6 from J, leaving 3 bases between them. CDR3 length: 11 amino acids. For the CDR3, the DNA is TGTGCCAGCAGTTTTAGCAATGAGCAGTTCTTC. As protein: CASSFSNEQFF.

The J gene is TRBJ2-7, the V gene TRBV7-3; TRBD2 matches at 7 bases. Germline V gene data show CDR1 as SGHTA and CDR2 as FQGTGA. The CDR3 spans 16 residues. V shed 0 bases and J 4 bases; nucleotides not matched to a gene: 9. The CDR3 coding sequence is TGTGCCAGCAGCTTAACGTTCACGCGGGAGTGGTACGAGCAGTACTTC. The encoded protein is CASSLTFTREWYEQYF.

The chain uses TRBV9 and TRBJ2-3; TRBD2 matches at 8 bases. Germline CDR1 reads SGDLS; CDR2 reads YYNGEE. This CDR3 is built from 16 residues. Trimming took 0 bases from V and 4 from J; bases not matched to a gene: 7. The CDR3 nucleotides read TGTGCCAGCAGCGTAGATCAGCGGGAGCTTGCAGATACGCAGTATTTT. Protein: CASSVDQRELADTQYF.

This clone was observed once. V gene TRBV7-3 combines with J gene TRBJ2-7, with D perhaps matching TRBD2 (5 bases). From germline, CDR1 is SGHTA and CDR2 FQGTGA. V lost 1 base to trimming and J lost 7 bases, with 8 bases between them. CDR3 length equals 12 residues. CDR3 in amino acids: CASSLNGVEQYF. The CDR3 coding sequence is TGTGCCAGCAGCTTAAACGGGGTTGAGCAGTACTTC. The variable domain in full, completed from reference TRBV7-3 and TRBJ2-7, reads GAGVSQTPSNKVTEKGKYVELRCDPISGHTALYWYRQSLGQGPEFLIYFQGTGAADDSGLPNDRFFAVRPEGSVSTLKIQRTERGDSAVYLCASSLNGVEQYFGPGTRLTVT.

The V and J genes are TRBV30 and TRBJ1-1; D remains unclear. The V end was cut by 7 bases, the J end by 3 bases, with 9 bases between. This CDR3 comprises 11 residues. Per germline, CDR1 GTSNPN and CDR2 SVGIG (reference sequence). The CDR3 nucleotides are TGTGCCTCAGTGGACTACACTGAAGCTTTCTTT. Its protein is CASVDYTEAFF.

This chain uses TRBV27 with TRBJ2-7; tentatively, D is TRBD1 (6 bases). The CDR3 spans 16 residues. The V and J ends lost 0 bases and 0 bases respectively, with 12 bases between them. Germline loops: CDR1 MNHEY, CDR2 SMNVEV (reference sequence). CDR3 in DNA: TGTGCCAGCAGTTTATCTAGGGGACAAAGCTCCTACGAGCAGTACTTC. Translation gives CASSLSRGQSSYEQYF.

The rearrangement links TRBV5-8 to TRBJ1-2; unclear D gene. The CDR3 length is 13 residues. Germline V gene lookup returns CDR1 SGHTS and CDR2 YDEGEE. The V end was cut by 5 bases, the J end by 4 bases, with 12 bases between. The CDR3 loop is CASRRLWFYGYTF. In DNA form, the CDR3 reads TGTGCCAGCAGGAGATTGTGGTTCTATGGCTACACCTTC.

The chain carries TRBV4-1 and TRBJ2-7; 7 bases align to TRBD1. The J segment lost 3 bases and the V segment lost 4 bases, leaving 6 bases of the junction unmatched. The CDR3 is 14 residues long. Germline assignment: CDR1 MGHRA and CDR2 YSYEKL. CDR3 residues: CASSPGQLDYEQYF. As DNA, the CDR3 is TGCGCCAGCAGCCCGGGACAGCTGGACTACGAGCAGTACTTC.

The genes are TRBV9 and TRBJ2-7, with 9 bases that match TRBD2. This CDR3 contains 15 residues. Per germline, CDR1 SGDLS and CDR2 YYNGEE. V gave up 0 bases and J gave up 0 bases; unmatched junction bases: 1. DNA for the CDR3: TGTGCCAGCAGCGTAGGACTAGCGGCCTCCTACGAGCAGTACTTC. Its protein is CASSVGLAASYEQYF. Together with reference TRBV9 and TRBJ2-7, the CDR3 gives the full variable domain: DSGVTQTPKHLITATGQRVTLRCSPRSGDLSVYWYQQSLDQGLQFLIQYYNGEERAKGNILERFSAQQFPDLHSELNLSSLELGDSALYFCASSVGLAASYEQYFGPGTRLTVT.

The V and J genes are TRBV2 and TRBJ2-5; 8 nucleotides line up with TRBD2. The J segment lost 11 bases and the V segment lost 0 bases, leaving 5 bases of the junction unmatched. The CDR3 runs 13 residues. The germline V gene has CDR1 SNHLY and CDR2 FYNNEI. CDR3 loop: CASSEAAGGGQYF. The DNA of the CDR3 is TGTGCCAGCAGTGAAGCGGCCGGCGGGGGGCAGTACTTC.

The rearrangement uses TRBV6-1 and TRBJ2-7; no firm D call. Deletions cut 2 bases from V and 2 bases from J, with 7 bases between. The CDR3 has 13 residues. The germline V gene has CDR1 MNHNS and CDR2 SASEGT. CDR3 sequence: CASSELAAYEQYF. The CDR3 DNA is TGTGCCAGCAGTGAACTTGCAGCCTACGAGCAGTACTTC.

This rearrangement joins TRBV7-9 to TRBJ2-2; 9 bases match TRBD2. The ends lost 4 bases at V and 4 bases at J; junction bases unmatched: 13. CDR1 is SEHNR and CDR2 is FQNEAQ in the germline V gene (reference sequence). The CDR3 runs 18 residues. This CDR3 is CASSSLLTSGVLTGELFF. Here the CDR3 DNA reads TGTGCCAGCAGCTCTTTACTGACTAGCGGAGTACTCACCGGGGAGCTGTTTTTT.

This chain joins TRBV28 and TRBJ2-1, with 7 bases fitting TRBD1. J gave up 9 bases and V 5 bases, and 13 bases lay outside the gene matches. CDR1 and CDR2 (germline): MDHEN, SYDVKM. CDR3 length: 15 amino acids. In DNA form, the CDR3 reads TGTGCCAGCAGTCACAGACGGTCCTACAGGGGTGAGCAGTTCTTC. This sequence encodes CASSHRRSYRGEQFF.

The chain joins TRBV29-1 to TRBJ2-3; D might be TRBD2 (5 bases). V was pared by 7 bases and J by 2 bases, with 13 bases between. The CDR3 extends over 13 amino acids. From germline, CDR1 is SQVTM and CDR2 ANQGSEA. In nucleotides, the CDR3 is TGCAGCGCGATATATGGACTCACAGATACGCAGTATTTT. Protein product: CSAIYGLTDTQYF.

The J gene is TRBJ1-2, the V gene TRBV6-5; a possible D gene is TRBD1 (6 bases). This CDR3 has 13 amino acids. Germline V CDR1 and CDR2: MNHEY, SVGAGI. V shed 9 bases and J shed 7 bases, with 18 bases lying between them. Written as DNA, the CDR3 is TGTGCCAGTACACAGGGTCTGCAGCGTGGCTACACCTTC. Translating gives CASTQGLQRGYTF.

This chain links TRBV6-5 with TRBJ2-7; TRBD2 is a possible D gene (6 bases). Trimming took 3 bases from V and 0 from J, leaving 9 bases between them. The CDR3 is made up of 14 amino acids. CDR1 MNHEY and CDR2 SVGAGI come from the germline V gene. DNA for the CDR3: TGTGCCAGCAGTTATGGGGGGATCTCCTACGAGCAGTACTTC. It codes for CASSYGGISYEQYF.

This rearrangement joins TRBV5-1 to TRBJ2-1, with 11 bases identical to TRBD2. Germline V CDR1 and CDR2: SGHRS, YFSETQ. There are 15 residues in the CDR3. Germline trimming cut 6 bases from V and 4 bases from J; bases unmatched to any gene: 6. The CDR3 DNA reads TGCGCCAGCACCTCGGGACTAGCGGTATACAATGAGCAGTTCTTC. This translates into CASTSGLAVYNEQFF.

The CDR3 is CSVEQGAGYTF. CDR3 nucleotides: TGCAGCGTCGAACAGGGGGCAGGCTACACCTTC. The V call is TRBV29-1, the J call TRBJ1-2; 9 bases fit TRBD1. The germline V gene has CDR1 SQVTM and CDR2 ANQGSEA. With 6 bases clipped from V and 8 bases from J, the junction kept 4 bases outside the gene matches. The CDR3 covers 11 residues.

This clone was observed once. The J gene is TRBJ1-2, the V gene TRBV7-2; D remains unclear. This CDR3 is built from 19 residues. V lost 0 bases and J 8 bases, leaving 28 bases between the germline ends. The V gene's germline CDR1 is SGHTA and CDR2 FQGNSA. The CDR3 DNA sequence: TGTGCCAGCAGCTTAGCGTCAGCCTTTAAACAGTTAGTGATAATGGGCTACACCTTC. This sequence encodes CASSLASAFKQLVIMGYTF.

The gene calls are TRBV4-1 and TRBJ2-7; 10 bases align to TRBD2. Trimming cost V 6 bases and J 4 bases; bases outside gene matches: 6. Germline V gene sequence: CDR1 MGHRA, CDR2 YSYEKL. This CDR3 spans 14 amino acids. In nucleotides, the CDR3 is TGCGCCAGCAGTCGAACTAGCGGGACATACGAGCAGTACTTC. It codes for CASSRTSGTYEQYF.

The genes are TRBV19 and TRBJ2-1, with 13 bases that match TRBD2. Germline CDR1 and CDR2: LNHDA and SQIVND (reference sequence). The CDR3 loop spans 14 amino acids. V was pared by 11 bases and J by 7 bases, with 8 bases of the junction left unmatched. The CDR3 region has the DNA TGTGCCGCCAGGACTAGCGGGAGTATGAATGAGCAGTTCTTC. It is translated as CAARTSGSMNEQFF.

The rearrangement links TRBV2 to TRBJ2-7; 8 nucleotides agree with TRBD1. Trimming removed 11 bases from V and 0 bases from J; junction bases left unmatched: 3. The CDR3 runs to 12 residues. Germline V CDR1 and CDR2: SNHLY, FYNNEI. The CDR3 is CAGGQGSYEQYF. CDR3 sequence (DNA): TGTGCCGGAGGACAGGGCTCCTACGAGCAGTACTTC.

The rearrangement joins TRBV5-1 to TRBJ2-3; D not resolved. Trimming pared 1 base from V and 0 bases from J, leaving 6 bases between. CDR3 size: 14 residues. Per the germline V gene, CDR1 is SGHRS and CDR2 is YFSETQ. CDR3 sequence reads: CASSLSLSTDTQYF. DNA of the CDR3: TGCGCCAGCAGCTTGTCCCTTAGCACAGATACGCAGTATTTT.

The genes are TRBV11-2 and TRBJ2-7; TRBD2 matches 7 bases. Germline assignment: CDR1 SGHAT and CDR2 FQNNGV. The ends lost 5 bases at V and 5 bases at J; junction bases unmatched: 12. The CDR3 extends over 15 amino acids. For the CDR3, the DNA is TGTGCCAGCAGCCCCGGGAGACTAGCTTTCCACGAGCAGTACTTC. This sequence encodes CASSPGRLAFHEQYF.